This passage covers 25 T cell receptor beta chains from one sample sequenced in a study of T-cell reconstitution after alpha-beta-depleted transplantation in children. The authors prepared the TCRbeta library with unique molecular identifiers. TCRdb analysed the PCR reads with MiXCR anew, one entry per CDR3 protein. The table has some 220,000 distinct CDR3 sequences, roughly 11% seen once. The source material was PBMCs, sampled before TCRalphabeta/CD19-depleted stem cell transplant. These receptors originate from a child younger than two with acute myeloid leukemia, due to receive a stem cell transplant.

V gene TRBV7-2 combines with J gene TRBJ2-5, with 9 bases aligning to TRBD2. Looked up from germline, CDR1 is SGHTA and CDR2 is FQGNSA. The CDR3 loop spans 19 amino acids. Germline trimming cut 3 bases from V and 4 bases from J; bases unmatched to any gene: 18. In DNA form, the CDR3 reads TGTGCCAGCAGCTTTGCGACTAGCGGTGGCGTGTACCTCCGAGAGACCCAGTACTTC. Protein sequence: CASSFATSGGVYLRETQYF.

V and J are TRBV7-6 and TRBJ2-7; 11 bases agree with TRBD1. Germline V gene sequence: CDR1 SGHVS, CDR2 FNYEAQ. J gave up 6 bases and V 0 bases, and 7 bases lay outside the gene matches. The CDR3 consists of 16 residues. CDR3 coding DNA: TGTGCCAGCAGCTTAGCGATCTGGACAGGGGGCGTCGAGCAGTACTTC. Translated: CASSLAIWTGGVEQYF. The full variable domain, in which reference TRBV7-6 and TRBJ2-7 provide the parts outside the CDR3, is GAGVSQSPRYKVTKRGQDVALRCDPISGHVSLYWYRQALGQGPEFLTYFNYEAQQDKSGLPNDRFSAERPEGSISTLTIQRTEQRDSAMYRCASSLAIWTGGVEQYFGPGTRLTVT.

This clonotype came up many times. This chain links TRBV7-2 with TRBJ2-7; perhaps TRBD1 as D (6 bases). V lost 2 bases and J 3 bases, leaving 26 bases between the germline ends. Germline CDR1 is SGHTA and CDR2 is FQGNSA. The CDR3 is 19 amino acids. The CDR3 loop reads CASSLSVTGIDGPSYEQYF. CDR3 in DNA: TGTGCCAGCAGCTTATCCGTAACAGGGATTGACGGACCCAGCTACGAGCAGTACTTC. Complete variable domain (other parts from reference TRBV7-2 and TRBJ2-7): GAGVSQSPSNKVTEKGKDVELRCDPISGHTALYWYRQSLGQGLEFLIYFQGNSAPDKSGLPSDRFSAERTGGSVSTLTIQRTQQEDSAVYLCASSLSVTGIDGPSYEQYFGPGTRLTVT.

This clonotype was observed at least ten times. The V gene is TRBV5-1, the J gene TRBJ1-5; 7 bases are a match to TRBD1. CDR3 length equals 15 residues. Losses at the gene ends were 7 bases for V and 1 base for J; bases not matched to a gene: 8. Germline V lookup: CDR1 SGHRS, CDR2 YFSETQ. The CDR3: CASEIRDSSNQPQHF. The CDR3 region has the DNA TGCGCCAGCGAGATCAGGGACAGCAGCAATCAGCCCCAGCATTTT.

This clonotype occurred many times. The chain links TRBV7-6 to TRBJ2-5, with TRBD2 matching over 11 bases. This CDR3 contains 16 residues. Germline V CDR1 and CDR2: SGHVS, FNYEAQ. Losses at the gene ends were 3 bases for V and 0 bases for J; bases not matched to a gene: 3. CDR3 residues: CASSFSSGRYQETQYF. The CDR3 DNA reads as TGTGCCAGCAGCTTTTCTAGCGGGAGGTACCAAGAGACCCAGTACTTC.

This clonotype was counted at least ten times. For the CDR3, the DNA is TGCGCCAGCAGCCAAGGTACTAGCGGGGTGAGCTCCTACGAGCAGTACTTC. As protein: CASSQGTSGVSSYEQYF. The chain joins TRBV4-3 to TRBJ2-7; 10 nucleotides match TRBD2. Germline CDR1 and CDR2: LGHNA and YSLEER. This CDR3 is 17 amino acids long. Germline trimming cut 1 base from V and 0 bases from J; bases unmatched to any gene: 6.

This clonotype was seen at least ten times. The chain recombines TRBV5-1 with TRBJ2-5; the D call may be TRBD1 or TRBD2 (5 bases each). The V gene's germline CDR1 is SGHRS and CDR2 YFSETQ. V was clipped by 4 bases and J by 2 bases, with 12 bases between them. The CDR3 loop spans 14 amino acids. This CDR3 is CASSPVGGQETQYF. CDR3 nucleotides: TGCGCCAGCAGCCCGGTTGGGGGACAAGAGACCCAGTACTTC.

This clonotype was observed at least ten times. The V call is TRBV20-1, the J call TRBJ1-1; 7 bases line up with TRBD1. The V gene end was trimmed by 6 bases and the J gene end by 8 bases; junction bases not matched to a gene: 9. The CDR3 is 12 residues long. Germline V gene sequence: CDR1 DFQATT, CDR2 SNEGSKA (reference sequence). The CDR3 spells CSAKWTGVEAFF. CDR3 DNA sequence: TGCAGTGCAAAATGGACAGGAGTCGAAGCTTTCTTT.

In this sample, this clonotype turned up many times. J is TRBJ2-5 and V is TRBV20-1; weak D call: TRBD1 (6 bases). The CDR3 runs 17 residues. V lost 3 bases, J lost 2 bases, and 22 bases lay in between. Germline CDR1 DFQATT, CDR2 SNEGSKA (reference sequence). CDR3 nucleotide sequence: TGCAGTGCTAGCAGGCTGGTGGTCTTAAGGGGGCAAGAGACCCAGTACTTC. Protein sequence: CSASRLVVLRGQETQYF.

In this sample, this clonotype turned up many times. The chain uses TRBV20-1 and TRBJ2-5; D gene unclear. The germline gives CDR1 DFQATT, CDR2 SNEGSKA (reference sequence). Trimming removed 6 bases from V and 7 bases from J, with 15 bases in between. The CDR3 contains 12 residues. For the CDR3, the DNA is TGCAGTGCCAACGAGTTAAGTGGGACCCAGTACTTC. Translated: CSANELSGTQYF.

This clonotype turned up a few times. The chain carries TRBV7-3 and TRBJ2-1; D might be TRBD2 (6 bases). Germline CDR1 and CDR2: SGHTA and FQGTGA. The length of the CDR3 is 17 residues. The V gene lost 2 bases and the J gene lost 3 bases, with 17 bases spanning the gap. DNA for the CDR3: TGTGCCAGCAGCTTATTTATGGGGGGTAAAGACTACAATGAGCAGTTCTTC. Translating gives CASSLFMGGKDYNEQFF.

This clonotype was recorded many times. The J gene is TRBJ2-7, the V gene TRBV20-1; D assignment may be TRBD1 or TRBD2 (5 bases each). V was clipped by 4 bases and J by 6 bases, with 10 bases between them. The CDR3 contains 11 residues. Germline CDR1 reads DFQATT; CDR2 reads SNEGSKA (reference sequence). The CDR3 spells CSAKRGTEQYF. The CDR3 DNA follows: TGCAGTGCTAAGAGGGGAACCGAGCAGTACTTC.

This sequence joins TRBV10-3 and TRBJ2-1; TRBD2 matches 9 bases. Germline V gene lookup returns CDR1 ENHRY and CDR2 SYGVKD. This CDR3 comprises 15 residues. V lost 3 bases to trimming and J lost 10 bases; unmatched junction nucleotides: 10. In nucleotides, the CDR3 is TGTGCCATCAGTGAAAGGACTAGCGATTGCAACGAGCAGTTCTTC. It is translated as CAISERTSDCNEQFF.

This clonotype was seen at least ten times. The chain combines TRBV5-1 with TRBJ1-1; D not resolved. The V end lost 2 bases, the J end lost 1 base, and 12 bases lay between the germline ends. CDR3 length: 15 residues. In germline, CDR1 is SGHRS, CDR2 YFSETQ. As DNA, the CDR3 is TGCGCCAGCAGCTTACAACTTCTCCAGAACACTGAAGCTTTCTTT. It yields the protein CASSLQLLQNTEAFF.

For this clonotype: Relative to the germline gene, one junction end is altered; a read error may explain this. The rearrangement links TRBV11-2 to TRBJ2-1, with 13 bases aligning to TRBD2. This CDR3 region has 17 residues. Germline assignment: CDR1 SGHAT and CDR2 FQNNGV. CDR3 sequence: CASSPGLAGVSHNEQFF. The DNA of the CDR3 is TGTGCCAGCAGCCCCGGACTAGCGGGAGTCTCCCACAATGAGCAGTTCTTC.

This clonotype was counted only a few times. This chain uses TRBV20-1 with TRBJ2-5; 8 bases are shared with TRBD2. The CDR3 runs to 14 residues. CDR1 DFQATT and CDR2 SNEGSKA come from the germline V gene (reference sequence). The J segment lost 1 base and the V segment lost 4 bases, leaving 5 bases of the junction unmatched. The CDR3 DNA is TGCAGTGCTAACCCTGGGACTAGCCAAGAGACCCAGTACTTC. Residues: CSANPGTSQETQYF.

This clonotype was recorded at least ten times. Germline is not matched at one junction end, which may reflect a read error. This sequence joins TRBV5-5 and TRBJ2-1; D uncertain. The length of the CDR3 is 13 residues. In germline, CDR1 is SGHKS, CDR2 YYEKEE (reference sequence). The CDR3 coding sequence is TGTGCCAGCAGCTTGTTCTCCGACAATGAGCAGTTCTTC. It translates to CASSLFSDNEQFF.

This clonotype was seen at least ten times. This chain connects TRBV7-8 to TRBJ2-3; no firm D call. The CDR3 totals 14 residues. V was clipped by 3 bases and J by 3 bases, with 10 bases between them. Germline V gene lookup returns CDR1 SGHVS and CDR2 FQNEAQ. The CDR3 sequence: CASSLQTWTDTQYF. The CDR3 nucleotides read TGTGCCAGCAGCTTGCAGACCTGGACAGATACGCAGTATTTT. The full variable domain, rest sourced from reference TRBV7-8 and TRBJ2-3, is GAGVSQSPRYKVAKRGQDVALRCDPISGHVSLFWYQQALGQGPEFLTYFQNEAQLDKSGLPSDRFFAERPEGSVSTLKIQRTQQEDSAVYLCASSLQTWTDTQYFGPGTRLTVL.

This clonotype turned up a few times. The chain combines TRBV20-1 with TRBJ2-7; either TRBD1 or TRBD2 may fit D (5 bases each). The germline CDR1 and CDR2 sequences are DFQATT and SNEGSKA (reference sequence). The V end lost 6 bases, the J end lost 2 bases, and 11 bases lay between the germline ends. The CDR3 is 12 amino acids. Here the CDR3 DNA reads TGCAGTGCCGGGCAGGGACCCTACGAGCAGTACTTC. Protein: CSAGQGPYEQYF.

With respect to this clonotype: A much larger clone sits a single nucleotide away, making a read error possible. The rearrangement uses TRBV6-6 and TRBJ2-7, with D unclear. Germline loops: CDR1 MNHNY, CDR2 SVGAGI (reference sequence). The CDR3 length is 13 residues. V lost 6 bases, J lost 5 bases, and 14 bases lay in between. CDR3: CASSNTVGHEQYF. CDR3 nucleotides: TGTGCCAGCAGCAATACAGTTGGCCACGAGCAGTACTTC.

This clonotype has ten or more counts. The CDR3 reads CASSPVNMNTEAFF. The CDR3 DNA reads as TGTGCCAGCTCACCAGTTAACATGAACACTGAAGCTTTCTTT. The chain carries TRBV18 and TRBJ1-1; D uncertain. The CDR3 length is 14 residues. The germline V gene has CDR1 KGHSH and CDR2 LQKENI. V lost 2 bases and J lost 0, with 7 bases in between.

This clonotype was picked up a small number of times. The chain carries TRBV10-3 and TRBJ2-3; D is perhaps TRBD1 or TRBD2 (5 bases each). Germline loops: CDR1 ENHRY, CDR2 SYGVKD. The CDR3 runs 15 residues. With 1 base removed from V and 0 bases from J, the gap between germline ends came to 8 bases. The CDR3, as DNA: TGTGCCATCAGTGAGTTTGAGGGGAGCACAGATACGCAGTATTTT. Protein sequence: CAISEFEGSTDTQYF.

This clonotype came up many times. The gene calls are TRBV7-2 and TRBJ2-3; 8 bases fit TRBD1. Looked up from germline, CDR1 is SGHTA and CDR2 is FQGNSA. This CDR3 has 16 amino acids. The V and J ends lost 5 bases and 1 base, in that order; junction bases with no gene match: 8. Written as DNA, the CDR3 is TGTGCCAGCAGCAAACAGGGGGGCAGCCGCACAGATACGCAGTATTTT. It specifies CASSKQGGSRTDTQYF.

This clonotype showed up many times. The chain links TRBV10-3 to TRBJ1-5; D not certain. The CDR3 covers 13 residues. CDR1 is ENHRY and CDR2 is SYGVKD in the germline V gene. V lost 7 bases and J 0 bases, leaving 7 bases between the germline ends. CDR3 residues: CAIIPYSNQPQHF. In DNA, the CDR3 is TGTGCCATCATCCCCTATAGCAATCAGCCCCAGCATTTT.

In this sample, this clonotype turned up many times. This chain links TRBV6-5 with TRBJ2-1, with D possibly TRBD2 on 6 matching bases. Germline CDR1 is MNHEY and CDR2 is SVGAGI. CDR3 length: 11 amino acids. The V gene lost 4 bases and the J gene lost 8 bases, with 6 bases spanning the gap. CDR3 coding DNA: TGTGCCAGCAGTTGGGGGGATGAGCAGTTCTTC. The encoded protein is CASSWGDEQFF.